The entry below describes one TCR beta chain. Its antigen is unknown. Germline V gene lookup returns CDR1 MNHNY and CDR2 SVGAGI (reference sequence). J gave up 6 bases and V 2 bases, and 4 bases lay outside the gene matches. The CDR3 has 15 amino acids. This entry belongs to a study of cytomegalovirus exposure and HLA in healthy donors. The PCR made use of 60 Vbeta and 13 Jbeta primers. Clones were read by immunoSEQ multiplex PCR, and TCRdb kept only the in-frame ones, dropping some. The sample carries roughly 130,000 clones, more than 65% recorded once. General study results and limits: Usually a TCR sequence was rare, but some public TCRs were found in many donors. For TCR beta chains, V- and J-gene trimming was later linked to a missense DCLRE1C variant. Indistinguishable V segments, including TRBV6-2 and TRBV6-3, were excluded.

Sequencing used PBMCs. This TCR derives from a woman younger than 35 in good health and CMV-seropositive. The chain has TRBV6-6 and TRBJ1-6; 7 bases line up with TRBD1. The CDR3 DNA reads as TGTGCCAGCAGTTACAGGACAGGACCTAATTCACCCCTCCACTTT. Protein: CASSYRTGPNSPLHF.